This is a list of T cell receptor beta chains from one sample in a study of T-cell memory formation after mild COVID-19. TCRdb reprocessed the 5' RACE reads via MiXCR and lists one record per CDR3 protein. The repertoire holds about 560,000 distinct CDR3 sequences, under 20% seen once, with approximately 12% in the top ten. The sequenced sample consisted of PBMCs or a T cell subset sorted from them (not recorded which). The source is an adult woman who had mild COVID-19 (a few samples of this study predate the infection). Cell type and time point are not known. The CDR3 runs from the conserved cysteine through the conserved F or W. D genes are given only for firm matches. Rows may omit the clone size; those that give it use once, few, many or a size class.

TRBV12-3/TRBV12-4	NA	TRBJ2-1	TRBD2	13	TGTGCCAGCAGCAACTGGGGGAGGGATGAGCAGTTCTTC	CASSNWGRDEQFF
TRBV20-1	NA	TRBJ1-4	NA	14	TGCAGTGCTACTCTCGGGGGACTAAATGAAAAACTGTTTTTT	CSATLGGLNEKLFF
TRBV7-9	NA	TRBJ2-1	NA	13	TGTGCCAGCATCCTCACAGGTATGAATGAGCAGTTCTTC	CASILTGMNEQFF
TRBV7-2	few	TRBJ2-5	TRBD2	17	TGTGCCAGCAGCTCCAGCGGACTAGCGGGGCACCAAGAGACCCAGTACTTC	CASSSSGLAGHQETQYF
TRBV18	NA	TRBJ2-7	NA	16	TGTGCCAGCTCACAAAATGGACTCCCGTCCTCCTACGAGCAGTACTTC	CASSQNGLPSSYEQYF
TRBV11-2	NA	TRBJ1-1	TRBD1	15	TGTGCCAGCAGCTCGACGGACAGGGGGAACACTGAAGCTTTCTTT	CASSSTDRGNTEAFF
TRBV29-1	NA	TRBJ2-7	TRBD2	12	TGCAGCGTTGAGGGACTAGCGACCGAGCAGTACTTC	CSVEGLATEQYF
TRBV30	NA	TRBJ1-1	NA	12	TGTGCCTGGAGGCGAGGTGGAGCTGAAGCTTTCTTT	CAWRRGGAEAFF
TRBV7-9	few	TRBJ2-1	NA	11	TGTGCCAGCGCGAGGGTAGATGAGCAGTTCTTC	CASARVDEQFF
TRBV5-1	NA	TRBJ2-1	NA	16	TGCGCCAGCAGCCTACCACAGGGTTCGGTCGACGGTGAGCAGTTCTTC	CASSLPQGSVDGEQFF
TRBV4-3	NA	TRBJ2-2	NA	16	TGCGCCAGCAGCCAAGATCAGGACTCGAACACCGGGGAGCTGTTTTTT	CASSQDQDSNTGELFF
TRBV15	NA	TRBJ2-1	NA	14	TGTGCCACCAGCAGAGGCGGGACTTCGACAGAGCAGTTCTTC	CATSRGGTSTEQFF